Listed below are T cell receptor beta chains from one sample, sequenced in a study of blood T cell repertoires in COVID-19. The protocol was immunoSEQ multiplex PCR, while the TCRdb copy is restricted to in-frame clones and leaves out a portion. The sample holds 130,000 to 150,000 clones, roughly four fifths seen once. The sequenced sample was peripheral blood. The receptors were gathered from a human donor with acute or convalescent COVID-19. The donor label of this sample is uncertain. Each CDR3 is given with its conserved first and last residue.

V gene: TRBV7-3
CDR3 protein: CASSLGPLGNTIYF

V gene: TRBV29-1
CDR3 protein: CSVERLAGNTIYF

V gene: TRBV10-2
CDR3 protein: CASSEKDRDGNEKLFF

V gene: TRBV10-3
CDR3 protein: CAITGTENTEAFF

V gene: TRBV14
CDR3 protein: CASSPGGGRINEKLFF

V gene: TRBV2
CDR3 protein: CASSYTGGSTDTQYF

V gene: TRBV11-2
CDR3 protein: CASSFSLQGSTEAFF

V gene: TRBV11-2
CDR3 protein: CASSLGGAGARAEFF

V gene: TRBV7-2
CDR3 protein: CASSSSPGTGADTQYF

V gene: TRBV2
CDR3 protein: CASSAQTGASFSGNTIYF

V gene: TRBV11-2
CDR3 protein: CASSPGGKGPYGYTF

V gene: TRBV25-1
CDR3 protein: CASSEQGQGYTGELFF

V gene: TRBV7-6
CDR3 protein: CASSLTGQGYYGYTF

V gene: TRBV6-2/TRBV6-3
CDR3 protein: CASSPYRTQYF

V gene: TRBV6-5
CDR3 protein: CASRLSGVGETQYF

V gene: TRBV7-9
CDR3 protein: CASRAAAKLYGYTF

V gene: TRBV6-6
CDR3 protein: CASSYELWQANYGYTF

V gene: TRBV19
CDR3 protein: CASSPTGYVWYGYTF

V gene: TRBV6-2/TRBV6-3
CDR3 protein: CASSKSFYGYTF

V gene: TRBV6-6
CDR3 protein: CASNRGGATSYNSPLHF

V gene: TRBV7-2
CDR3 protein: CASSLARLYEQYF

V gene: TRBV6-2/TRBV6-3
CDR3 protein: CASSTRGQRLNSPLHF

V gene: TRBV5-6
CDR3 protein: CASRRTSGTDTQYF

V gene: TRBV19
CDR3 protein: CASSIGQAAGQPQHF

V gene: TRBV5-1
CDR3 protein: CASSLAISLNRGTEAFF

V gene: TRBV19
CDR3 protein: CASSVLFYRGQDTGELFF

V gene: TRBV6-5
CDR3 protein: CASRGDRENEQFF

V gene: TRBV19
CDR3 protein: CASSTRLDFGDTQYF